One sample yielded the 10 T cell receptor beta chains listed below, sequenced in a study of shared clonotypes between healthy human individuals. Profiling relied on immunoSEQ multiplex PCR, and the TCRdb table lists in-frame clones only, not all of them. The top ten hold around 0.13% of the sample, which has roughly 2 million clones, around 95% seen once. Material: naive CD4+ T cells sorted from blood. Noted subset: CD45RA+ positively selected. These receptors came from a man aged 18-30 years in good health.

The chain combines TRBV9 with TRBJ2-5, with D possibly being TRBD2 (5 bases). Per germline, CDR1 SGDLS and CDR2 YYNGEE. CDR3 length: 15 amino acids. The ends were cut back, 0 bases at V and 5 bases at J, with 14 bases in the middle. The CDR3 coding sequence is TGTGCCAGCAGCGTAGGGACTCCCGGACGGGAGACCCAGTACTTC. The encoded protein is CASSVGTPGRETQYF.

With respect to this clone: This same CDR3 is encoded by further DNA sequences in the sample. This chain links TRBV18 with TRBJ2-7; D gene unclear. Germline CDR1 is KGHSH and CDR2 is LQKENI. V gave up 3 bases and J gave up 1 base, with 7 bases separating them. The CDR3 is made up of 13 amino acids. The CDR3 DNA reads as TGTGCCAGCTCACCGGTTGGTTCCTACGAGCAGTACTTC. It yields the protein CASSPVGSYEQYF.

The genes are TRBV6-5 and TRBJ1-6, with a weak D call TRBD1 (6 bases). The germline V gene encodes CDR1 MNHEY and CDR2 SVGAGI. Trimming took 6 bases from V and 5 from J, leaving 14 bases between them. The CDR3 runs 15 residues. CDR3 DNA sequence: TGTGCCAGCAGAGAGGGACATTTTGATAATTCACCCCTCCACTTT. Translation gives CASREGHFDNSPLHF.

The chain is built from TRBV2 and TRBJ1-1; 9 bases align to TRBD1. J gave up 6 bases and V 6 bases, and 8 bases lay outside the gene matches. This CDR3 is 14 amino acids long. Per the germline V gene, CDR1 is SNHLY and CDR2 is FYNNEI. As DNA, the CDR3 is TGTGCCAGCAGCCAACAGGGGGCTAATGCTGAAGCTTTCTTT. Its translation: CASSQQGANAEAFF.

This clone was observed a single time. V and J are TRBV5-1 and TRBJ2-6; D is unclear. Trimming removed 0 bases from V and 2 bases from J, with 12 bases in between. Germline CDR1 and CDR2: SGHRS and YFSETQ. The CDR3 has 17 residues. CDR3 coding DNA: TGCGCCAGCAGCTTGGAGTGGTGGGGTGCTGGGGCCAACGTCCTGACTTTC. Translated, it gives CASSLEWWGAGANVLTF.

The chain recombines TRBV28 with TRBJ1-5; 8 bases agree with TRBD1. With 3 bases clipped from V and 7 bases from J, the junction kept 11 bases outside the gene matches. CDR3 length: 16 residues. CDR1 MDHEN and CDR2 SYDVKM come from the germline V gene. The CDR3 DNA sequence: TGTGCCAGCAGTTTGCAACAGGGGGTAGGGGTGCAGCCCCAGCATTTT. Translated: CASSLQQGVGVQPQHF. The full variable domain, completed using reference TRBV28 and TRBJ1-5, is DVKVTQSSRYLVKRTGEKVFLECVQDMDHENMFWYRQDPGLGLRLIYFSYDVKMKEKGDIPEGYSVSREKKERFSLILESASTNQTSMYLCASSLQQGVGVQPQHFGDGTRLSIL.

As to this clone: Within the sample, other DNA sequences also encode this same CDR3. The CDR3 loop is CATSRDPGSYEQYF. The CDR3 nucleotides are TGTGCCACCAGCAGAGATCCAGGGTCCTACGAGCAGTACTTC. J is TRBJ2-7 and V is TRBV15; TRBD1 is a possible D gene (5 bases). Germline lookup yields CDR1 LNHNV and CDR2 YYDKDF (reference sequence). The CDR3 extends over 14 amino acids. The germline V and J ends were trimmed by 0 bases and 1 base, with 7 bases remaining between them.

This rearrangement joins TRBV5-6 to TRBJ2-6; maybe TRBD1 (5 bases). This CDR3 has 15 amino acids. V lost 2 bases, J lost 4 bases, and 10 bases lay in between. The germline gives CDR1 SGHDT, CDR2 YYEEEE. CDR3 sequence (DNA): TGTGCCAGCAGCTTCAGGGAATCGGGGGCCAACGTCCTGACTTTC. It codes for CASSFRESGANVLTF.

V usage is TRBV27 and J usage is TRBJ2-2; D gene uncertain. This CDR3 has 14 amino acids. Germline CDR1 is MNHEY and CDR2 is SMNVEV (reference sequence). The V end was cut by 4 bases, the J end by 0 bases, with 6 bases between. In DNA form, the CDR3 reads TGTGCCAGCAGTTGGTTCTCGAACACCGGGGAGCTGTTTTTT. Translation: CASSWFSNTGELFF.

The CDR3 protein is CASSLAGDSPLHF. The CDR3 bases are TGTGCCAGTAGTCTTGCAGGGGATTCACCCCTCCACTTT. The V gene is TRBV19, the J gene TRBJ1-6; weak D call: TRBD1 (6 bases). Trimming removed 5 bases from V and 8 bases from J, with 10 bases in between. CDR1 LNHDA and CDR2 SQIVND come from the germline V gene (reference sequence). The CDR3 is 13 amino acids.